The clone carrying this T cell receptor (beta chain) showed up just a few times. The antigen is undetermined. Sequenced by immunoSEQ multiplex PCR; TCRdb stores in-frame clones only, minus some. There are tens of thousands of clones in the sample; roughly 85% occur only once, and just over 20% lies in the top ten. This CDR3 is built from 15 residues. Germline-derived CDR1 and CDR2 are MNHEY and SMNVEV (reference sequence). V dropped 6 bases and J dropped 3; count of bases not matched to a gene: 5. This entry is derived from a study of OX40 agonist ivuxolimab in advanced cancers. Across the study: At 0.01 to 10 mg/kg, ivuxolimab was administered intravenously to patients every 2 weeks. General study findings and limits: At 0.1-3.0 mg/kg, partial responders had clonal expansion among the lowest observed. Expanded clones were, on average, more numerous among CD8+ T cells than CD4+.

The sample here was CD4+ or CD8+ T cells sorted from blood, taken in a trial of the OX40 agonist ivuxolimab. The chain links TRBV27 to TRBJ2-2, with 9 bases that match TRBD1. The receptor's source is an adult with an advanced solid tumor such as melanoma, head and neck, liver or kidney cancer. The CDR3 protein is CASSSWDRDTGELFF. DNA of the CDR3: TGTGCCAGCAGCTCGTGGGACAGGGACACCGGGGAGCTGTTTTTT.